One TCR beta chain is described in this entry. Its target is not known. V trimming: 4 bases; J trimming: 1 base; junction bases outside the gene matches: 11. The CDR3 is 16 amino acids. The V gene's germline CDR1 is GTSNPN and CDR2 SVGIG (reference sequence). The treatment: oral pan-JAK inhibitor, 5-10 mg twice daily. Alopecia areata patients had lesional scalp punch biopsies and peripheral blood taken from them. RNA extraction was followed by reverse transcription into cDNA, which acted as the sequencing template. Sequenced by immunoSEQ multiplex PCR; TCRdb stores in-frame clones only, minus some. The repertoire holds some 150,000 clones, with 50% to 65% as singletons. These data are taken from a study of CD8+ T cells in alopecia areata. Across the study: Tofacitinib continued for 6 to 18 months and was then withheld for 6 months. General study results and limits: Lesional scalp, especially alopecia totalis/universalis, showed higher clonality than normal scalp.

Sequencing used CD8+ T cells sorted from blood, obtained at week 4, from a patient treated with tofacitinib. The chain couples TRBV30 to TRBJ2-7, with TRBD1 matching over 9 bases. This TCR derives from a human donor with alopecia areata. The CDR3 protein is CAWNPTGQGGSYEQYF. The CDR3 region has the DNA TGTGCCTGGAACCCCACGGGACAGGGTGGTTCCTACGAGCAGTACTTC. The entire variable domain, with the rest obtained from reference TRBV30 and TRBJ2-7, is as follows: SQTIHQWPATLVQPVGSPLSLECTVEGTSNPNLYWYRQAAGRGLQLLFYSVGIGQISSEVPQNLSASRPQDRQFILSSKKLLLSDSGFYLCAWNPTGQGGSYEQYFGPGTRLTVT.